This T cell receptor (beta chain) stems from a study of neurological immune-mediated disorders. The study's findings and limits: Multiple sclerosis was found to have the least TCR clonal expansion, below healthy controls, and HTLV-1-associated myelopathy the most.

Preparation of the unsorted libraries drew on 2 million PBMCs stored at -80 C. Between the trimmed V and J ends, which lost 0 bases and 1 base, there was a span of 24 bases. The length of the CDR3 is 19 residues. The germline CDR1 and CDR2 sequences are DFQATT and SNEGSKA (reference sequence). Synthesis of cDNA was carried out by template-switch 5'RACE. The reaction used 10-nucleotide random UMIs. Every sequencing run generated in excess of 160 million TCR-beta sequences. These sequences covered 15-18 subjects. TCRdb reanalysed the 5' RACE reads using MiXCR and keeps one entry per CDR3 protein. The sample has 20,000 to 30,000 distinct CDR3 sequences, about 13% seen once. This clonotype came up many times. Its antigen is as yet unknown.

The sequenced sample consisted of PBMCs. V and J are TRBV20-1 and TRBJ1-1, with a tentative D call TRBD1 (6 bases). This TCR was recovered from a woman aged 60-70 years with HTLV-1-associated myelopathy (HAM/TSP). CDR3 sequence (DNA): TGCAGTGCTAGAGAGCCATCTGGGGGGCCTGGGAGGAGGAACACTGAAGCTTTCTTT. Amino acid sequence: CSAREPSGGPGRRNTEAFF.